This T cell receptor (beta chain) derives from a study of shared clonotypes between healthy human individuals. V dropped 1 base and J dropped 7 bases, with 16 bases sitting between them. Germline lookup yields CDR1 MGHRA and CDR2 YSYEKL. This CDR3 is built from 15 residues. Here immunoSEQ multiplex PCR was the method, and the copy in TCRdb shows in-frame clones only, minus some. This table has more than 850,000 clones, around three quarters appearing once. The chain joins TRBV4-1 to TRBJ1-2; no reliable D call. Source material: memory CD4+ T cells from PBMCs. Noted subset: CD45RA-negative fraction. The sequence was obtained from a man between 18 and 29 years old in good health. Some clones in this sample may be carry-over from other donors' samples. CDR3 DNA: TGCGCCAGCAGCCAAGTGGGTGGCCCCGGAGTTGGCTACACCTTC. Translating gives CASSQVGGPGVGYTF.